This paragraph reports one TCR beta chain. Its target is unknown. Via MiXCR, TCRdb re-called the reads, giving one row per CDR3 protein. The sample has 550,000 to 700,000 distinct CDR3 sequences; roughly 42% are singletons. The sample originates from a study of T cell repertoires in cytomegalovirus infection. For the study at large: Both recently identified HLA-C-restricted and well-studied HLA-B-restricted CMV epitopes were used in the study. Shared public TCR beta signatures pointed to both CMV infection and a matching HLA type.

Study-wide results and caveats: HLA-C-restricted CMV-specific TCR beta clonotypes were dominant in the ex vivo response.

Trimming took off 4 bases at V and 2 bases at J, with 14 bases between the two ends. The CDR3 sequence is 15 residues long. Germline lookup yields CDR1 KGHDR and CDR2 SFDVKD. This TCR derives from a human donor in good health (CMV status not recorded). Some clones in this sample may be carry-over from other donors' samples. The rearrangement uses TRBV24-1 and TRBJ2-7; no clear D gene. This material consisted of cultured PBMCs, taken from culture after CMV antigen stimulation. In nucleotides, the CDR3 is TGTGCCACCAGTGACCCAACGGCTACTACCTACGAGCAGTACTTC. As protein: CATSDPTATTYEQYF.